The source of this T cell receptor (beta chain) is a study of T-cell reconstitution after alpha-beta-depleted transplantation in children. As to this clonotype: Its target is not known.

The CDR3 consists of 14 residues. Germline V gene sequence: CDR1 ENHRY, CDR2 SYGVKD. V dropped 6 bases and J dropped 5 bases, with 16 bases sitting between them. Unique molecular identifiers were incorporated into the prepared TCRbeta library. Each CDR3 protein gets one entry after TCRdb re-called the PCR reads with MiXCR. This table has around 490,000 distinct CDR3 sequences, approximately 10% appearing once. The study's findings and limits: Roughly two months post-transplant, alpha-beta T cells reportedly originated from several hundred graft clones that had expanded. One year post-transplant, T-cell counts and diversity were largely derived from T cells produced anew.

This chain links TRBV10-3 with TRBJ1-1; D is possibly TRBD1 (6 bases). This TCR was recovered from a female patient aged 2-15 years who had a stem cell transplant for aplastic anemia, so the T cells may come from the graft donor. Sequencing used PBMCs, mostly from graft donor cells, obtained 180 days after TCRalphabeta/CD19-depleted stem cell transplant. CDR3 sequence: CAISEGGYGTEAFF. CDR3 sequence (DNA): TGTGCCATCAGCGAGGGGGGTTATGGGACTGAAGCTTTCTTT.